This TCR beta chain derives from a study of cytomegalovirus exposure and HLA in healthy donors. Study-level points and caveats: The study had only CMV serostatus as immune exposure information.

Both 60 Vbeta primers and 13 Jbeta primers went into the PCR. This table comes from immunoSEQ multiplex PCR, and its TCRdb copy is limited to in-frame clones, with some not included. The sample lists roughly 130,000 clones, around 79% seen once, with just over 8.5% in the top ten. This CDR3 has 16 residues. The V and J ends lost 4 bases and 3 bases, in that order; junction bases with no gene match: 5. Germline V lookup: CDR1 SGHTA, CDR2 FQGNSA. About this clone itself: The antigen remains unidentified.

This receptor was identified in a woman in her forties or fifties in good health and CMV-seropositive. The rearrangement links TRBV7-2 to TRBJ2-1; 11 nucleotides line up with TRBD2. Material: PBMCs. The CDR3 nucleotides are TGTGCCAGCAGCTCGATTAGCGGGGGGGACTACAATGAGCAGTTCTTC. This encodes CASSSISGGDYNEQFF.